Following are 21 T cell receptor beta chains from one sample sequenced in a study of cytomegalovirus exposure and HLA in healthy donors (dated by TCRdb to between 2016 and 2019). Libraries came from the immunoSEQ multiplex PCR assay. For the multiplex PCR, a mixture combining 60 forward primers for TCR Vbeta segments and 13 reverse primers for TCR Jbeta segments was used. TCRdb mirrors the immuneACCESS table, restricted to in-frame sequences. Some clones are absent from its copies; in checked studies, under half trace to an unresolved V gene, and the reason for the others is unknown. A total of 150,000 to 200,000 clones appear in this sample, 75% to 85% of them only once. Of the sample, 6.4% is held by the ten largest clones. Sequences were obtained from PBMCs. These receptors originate from a middle-aged man in good health and CMV-seropositive.

CDR3 coding DNA: TGTGCCAGTACGGGACACAGAGAAGCTTTCTTT. This encodes CASTGHREAFF. The rearrangement links TRBV2 to TRBJ1-1; D may be TRBD1 (6 bases). The CDR3 has 11 residues. V was cut by 9 bases and J by 8 bases, with 13 bases left in between. Germline-derived CDR1 and CDR2 are SNHLY and FYNNEI.

This clone was counted a few times. The chain uses TRBV23-1 and TRBJ1-2; TRBD1 matches 7 bases. TRBV23-1 is assigned to the ORF class and has an uncertain function. The CDR3 has 16 amino acids. J was trimmed by 2 bases and V by 0 bases; bases with no gene match: 6. The CDR3 spells CASSQSPGQTNYGYTF. In DNA form, the CDR3 reads TGCGCCAGCAGTCAATCGCCGGGACAGACAAACTATGGCTACACCTTC.

The rearrangement links TRBV11-3 to TRBJ2-1; D uncertain. The germline V gene encodes CDR1 SGHNT and CDR2 YENEEA. Trimming removed 5 bases from V and 2 bases from J, with 10 bases in between. This CDR3 has 14 residues. CDR3 residues: CASSPRVTYNEQFF. In DNA form, the CDR3 reads TGTGCCAGCAGCCCCCGGGTAACCTACAATGAGCAGTTCTTC.

The sample holds one count of this clone. The V gene is TRBV6-5, the J gene TRBJ2-1; the match to TRBD2 covers 9 bases. The CDR3 consists of 14 residues. Trimming removed 0 bases from V and 10 bases from J; junction bases left unmatched: 4. CDR1 is MNHEY and CDR2 is SVGAGI in the germline V gene. This CDR3 is CASSYSRGGGEQFF. CDR3 DNA sequence: TGTGCCAGCAGTTACTCGCGGGGGGGCGGGGAGCAGTTCTTC.

The chain uses TRBV6-1 and TRBJ1-2; 7 positions agree with TRBD1. The CDR3 covers 14 residues. The V gene's germline CDR1 is MNHNS and CDR2 SASEGT. Trimming removed 1 base from V and 8 bases from J; junction bases left unmatched: 7. CDR3 coding DNA: TGTGCCAGCAGTGAAGGGAAGGACAGGAGCGGCTACACCTTC. Its translation is CASSEGKDRSGYTF.

This clone was seen a few times. The chain employs TRBV18 and TRBJ1-5; the match to TRBD1 covers 7 bases. The CDR3 consists of 15 residues. CDR1 is KGHSH and CDR2 is LQKENI in the germline V gene. With 5 bases clipped from V and 2 bases from J, the junction kept 6 bases outside the gene matches. CDR3 sequence reads: CASSLTGKGNQPQHF. The DNA of the CDR3 is TGTGCCAGCTCATTGACAGGGAAGGGCAATCAGCCCCAGCATTTT.

The chain links TRBV10-3 to TRBJ1-4, with D possibly TRBD1 on 5 matching bases. From germline, CDR1 is ENHRY and CDR2 SYGVKD. CDR3 size: 15 residues. V lost 3 bases to trimming and J lost 2 bases, with 10 bases between them. The DNA for the CDR3 is TGTGCCATCAGTGAAGCGCAGGGCACTAATGAAAAACTGTTTTTT. Translated: CAISEAQGTNEKLFF.

The chain links TRBV2 to TRBJ2-7; 8 bases match TRBD2. The CDR3 totals 15 residues. V was clipped by 8 bases and J by 4 bases; unmatched bases: 13. Germline V lookup: CDR1 SNHLY, CDR2 FYNNEI. The CDR3 is CASLRPGLDSYEQYV. CDR3 in DNA: TGTGCCAGCTTAAGACCGGGACTAGACTCGTACGAGCAGTACGTC.

The CDR3: CASSMGQGRSGGANVLTF. For the CDR3, the DNA is TGTGCCAGTAGTATGGGACAGGGAAGAAGTGGTGGGGCCAACGTCCTGACTTTC. This chain uses TRBV19 with TRBJ2-6, with 9 bases identical to TRBD1. J was trimmed by 3 bases and V by 3 bases; bases with no gene match: 9. Germline CDR1 is LNHDA and CDR2 is SQIVND (reference sequence). The CDR3 spans 18 residues.

The chain has TRBV10-2 and TRBJ2-5; 10 nucleotides line up with TRBD1. Germline V gene sequence: CDR1 WSHSY, CDR2 SAAADI. This CDR3 comprises 13 residues. J lost 3 bases, V lost 6 bases, and 1 base had no gene match. CDR3: CASRGTGEETQYF. In DNA, the CDR3 is TGCGCCAGCAGGGGGACAGGGGAAGAGACCCAGTACTTC.

The chain employs TRBV30 and TRBJ2-1; 14 bases match TRBD2. Trimming at V came to 8 bases and at J to 2 bases, leaving 2 bases not matched to a gene. The CDR3 has 14 amino acids. Germline-derived CDR1 and CDR2 are GTSNPN and SVGIG (reference sequence). The CDR3 nucleotides read TGTGCCGTGACTAGCGGGAGGGCCTACAATGAGCAGTTCTTC. It is translated as CAVTSGRAYNEQFF. Full variable domain (rest looked up from reference TRBV30 and TRBJ2-1): SQTIHQWPATLVQPVGSPLSLECTVEGTSNPNLYWYRQAAGRGLQLLFYSVGIGQISSEVPQNLSASRPQDRQFILSSKKLLLSDSGFYLCAVTSGRAYNEQFFGPGTRLTVL.

CDR3 coding DNA: TGTGCCAGCAGCCCTACGCGGGGCACCGGGGAGCTGTTTTTT. This codes for CASSPTRGTGELFF. The V gene is TRBV7-6, the J gene TRBJ2-2; D may be TRBD2 (6 bases). CDR3 length: 14 amino acids. Per the germline V gene, CDR1 is SGHVS and CDR2 is FNYEAQ. V shed 5 bases and J shed 4 bases, with 11 bases lying between them.

V usage is TRBV5-1 and J usage is TRBJ1-3; D ambiguous. In germline, CDR1 is SGHRS, CDR2 YFSETQ. The CDR3 sequence is 14 residues long. Trimming stripped 4 bases from V and 4 bases from J, with 12 bases between. CDR3 sequence: CASSAHRDGNTIYF. For the CDR3, the DNA is TGCGCCAGCAGCGCCCACAGAGACGGAAACACCATATATTTT.

Written as DNA, the CDR3 is TGCGCCAGCAGCGACGGAGCGGGGCGAACCGACGAGCAGTACTTC. Translating gives CASSDGAGRTDEQYF. This chain links TRBV5-1 with TRBJ2-7; TRBD2 matches at 7 bases. Germline CDR1 SGHRS, CDR2 YFSETQ. This CDR3 contains 15 residues. Unmatched junction bases numbered 12, after V lost 4 bases and J lost 5 bases.

This clone showed up just a few times. V gene TRBV11-3 combines with J gene TRBJ2-4; TRBD1 might be the D (5 bases). CDR1 is SGHNT, CDR2 YENEEA, per germline. The CDR3 runs 17 residues. Trimming took 5 bases from V and 0 from J, leaving 17 bases between them. CDR3 region: CASSPPAGILAKNIQYF. CDR3 DNA: TGTGCCAGCAGCCCCCCCGCAGGGATATTAGCCAAAAACATTCAGTACTTC.

The CDR3 DNA reads as TGTGCCAGCAGCACGAGACGGGTCGGCCACGAGCAGTACGTC. This codes for CASSTRRVGHEQYV. This rearrangement joins TRBV7-8 to TRBJ2-7; D gene ambiguous. CDR1 SGHVS and CDR2 FQNEAQ come from the germline V gene. The V end lost 5 bases, the J end lost 5 bases, and 16 bases lay between the germline ends. The CDR3 is 14 amino acids.

The genes are TRBV6-1 and TRBJ2-2; TRBD2 is a possible D gene (5 bases). The V gene lost 3 bases and the J gene lost 1 base, with 18 bases spanning the gap. Per germline, CDR1 MNHNS and CDR2 SASEGT. The CDR3 sequence is 18 residues long. For the CDR3, the DNA is TGTGCCAGCAGTGACCCCTCGCGGGCCCCGGTGAACACCGGGGAGCTGTTTTTT. The encoded protein is CASSDPSRAPVNTGELFF.

The chain is built from TRBV5-1 and TRBJ1-1, with TRBD1 matching over 9 bases. The CDR3 extends over 16 amino acids. From germline, CDR1 is SGHRS and CDR2 YFSETQ. The ends lost 0 bases at V and 4 bases at J; junction bases unmatched: 7. In DNA form, the CDR3 reads TGCGCCAGCAGCTTGGCCGGGACAGGGTATGGCACTGAAGCTTTCTTT. Translation gives CASSLAGTGYGTEAFF.

V gene TRBV5-1 combines with J gene TRBJ1-1; tentatively, D is TRBD1 (6 bases). There are 16 residues in the CDR3. V lost 0 bases and J lost 4, with 16 bases in between. CDR1 is SGHRS, CDR2 YFSETQ, per germline. The CDR3 DNA sequence: TGCGCCAGCAGCTTGGAGGCAGGGGCCCTGGGCACTGAAGCTTTCTTT. This codes for CASSLEAGALGTEAFF.

The chain recombines TRBV19 with TRBJ1-5; tentative D call: TRBD1 (6 bases). Trimming took 5 bases from V and 4 from J, leaving 15 bases between them. There are 15 residues in the CDR3. The germline V gene has CDR1 LNHDA and CDR2 SQIVND (reference sequence). Here the CDR3 DNA reads TGTGCCAGTAGTTTCCTGGACAGCGCAAATCAGCCCCAGCATTTT. Amino acid sequence: CASSFLDSANQPQHF.

The CDR3 region has the DNA TGTGCCAGCAGCTTCGAACTAGCGGGAGGGGCAGATACGCAGTATTTT. Translation: CASSFELAGGADTQYF. The J gene is TRBJ2-3, the V gene TRBV7-6; TRBD2 agrees at 13 bases. The CDR3 length is 16 residues. Germline CDR1 reads SGHVS; CDR2 reads FNYEAQ. The J segment lost 4 bases and the V segment lost 3 bases, leaving 4 bases of the junction unmatched.